Shown below are 15 T cell receptor beta chains from a single sample sequenced in a study of siplizumab effects on memory and regulatory T cells. Here immunoSEQ multiplex PCR was the method, and the copy in TCRdb shows in-frame clones only, minus some. The sample lists about 110,000 clones; around 90% were seen once. The sequenced material came from CD4+ T cells sorted from blood. The receptors derive from a human donor in good health.

The CDR3 loop is CASSVGTDIMGGAFF. Written as DNA, the CDR3 is TGTGCCAGCAGCGTTGGGACGGACATTATGGGGGGAGCTTTCTTT. The chain carries TRBV9 and TRBJ1-1; a weak D match, TRBD1 (5 bases). With 2 bases removed from V and 10 bases from J, the gap between germline ends came to 21 bases. Germline V gene lookup returns CDR1 SGDLS and CDR2 YYNGEE. The CDR3 consists of 15 residues.

This clone showed up just once. V usage is TRBV11-2 and J usage is TRBJ1-6; TRBD1 is a possible D gene (5 bases). V was clipped by 6 bases and J by 7 bases, with 22 bases between them. CDR1 SGHAT and CDR2 FQNNGV come from the germline V gene. The CDR3 contains 17 residues. The DNA of the CDR3 is TGTGCCAGCAGTTCGACCGGGACGGAGGCGGTAAATTCACCCCTCCACTTT. Its translation is CASSSTGTEAVNSPLHF.

This clone appeared once. The CDR3 nucleotides read TGTGCCAGCAGCCCAAATCCCTCCTCCTACGAGCAGTACTTC. Translating gives CASSPNPSSYEQYF. The genes are TRBV6-1 and TRBJ2-7; unclear D gene. The CDR3 runs 14 residues. The germline gives CDR1 MNHNS, CDR2 SASEGT. Trimming pared 6 bases from V and 0 bases from J, leaving 12 bases between.

The chain has TRBV11-2 and TRBJ2-3, with 7 bases matching TRBD2. Germline V gene lookup returns CDR1 SGHAT and CDR2 FQNNGV. Losses at the gene ends were 2 bases for V and 3 bases for J; bases not matched to a gene: 5. This CDR3 spans 15 amino acids. The CDR3 DNA sequence: TGTGCCAGCAGCTTACGGGGGGTAGCTACAGATACGCAGTATTTT. Protein: CASSLRGVATDTQYF.

This chain joins TRBV5-1 and TRBJ2-1, with 7 bases that match TRBD2. V lost 5 bases and J lost 3; bases outside the gene matches: 5. The CDR3 spans 14 residues. Germline V gene sequence: CDR1 SGHRS, CDR2 YFSETQ. CDR3 sequence: CASSSSGGYNEQFF. CDR3 nucleotide sequence: TGCGCCAGCAGTTCTAGCGGTGGCTACAATGAGCAGTTCTTC.

The chain is built from TRBV18 and TRBJ1-2; a possible D gene is TRBD1 (5 bases). The CDR3 covers 14 residues. The germline gives CDR1 KGHSH, CDR2 LQKENI. With 2 bases removed from V and 1 base from J, the gap between germline ends came to 8 bases. Here the CDR3 DNA reads TGTGCCAGCTCACCATCGGGGGATAACTATGGCTACACCTTC. This sequence encodes CASSPSGDNYGYTF.

This chain links TRBV6-1 with TRBJ1-4; possible D gene TRBD1, 5 bases. CDR1 MNHNS and CDR2 SASEGT come from the germline V gene. V was shortened by 0 bases and J by 8 bases, with 16 bases between the two germline ends. The CDR3 runs to 16 residues. The CDR3 sequence is CASSEALRGRGEKLFF. The CDR3 nucleotides read TGTGCCAGCAGTGAAGCGCTTCGGGGACGAGGCGAAAAACTGTTTTTT.

V gene TRBV5-4 combines with J gene TRBJ2-1, with D maybe TRBD2 (6 bases). CDR1 and CDR2 (germline): SGHNT, YYREEE (reference sequence). The V and J ends lost 4 bases and 9 bases respectively, with 17 bases between them. The CDR3 consists of 14 residues. The CDR3 DNA sequence: TGTGCCAGCAGCCAAACCGGGACTTTGGGTGAGCAGTTCTTC. Translation: CASSQTGTLGEQFF.

This clone was picked up one time. The chain joins TRBV7-2 to TRBJ2-3; no firm D call. Trimming removed 5 bases at V and 10 bases at J, with 16 bases between. The CDR3 contains 13 residues. Germline CDR1 is SGHTA and CDR2 is FQGNSA. The CDR3 is CASSPPPLESQYF. The CDR3 DNA is TGTGCCAGCAGCCCGCCTCCTCTAGAATCGCAGTATTTT.

The chain joins TRBV4-1 to TRBJ2-5; 9 bases agree with TRBD2. Germline-derived CDR1 and CDR2 are MGHRA and YSYEKL. This CDR3 is 15 amino acids long. V lost 4 bases to trimming and J lost 4 bases; unmatched junction nucleotides: 7. The CDR3 reads CASSPIAGVGETQYF. For the CDR3, the DNA is TGCGCCAGCAGCCCTATAGCGGGAGTGGGAGAGACCCAGTACTTC.

The rearrangement uses TRBV11-3 and TRBJ2-5, with TRBD1 matching over 9 bases. The DNA end favors TRBJ2-7, so the J call may be wrong. The CDR3 covers 13 residues. The germline V gene has CDR1 SGHNT and CDR2 YENEEA. CDR3 sequence reads: CASSSDRGYEQYF. CDR3 nucleotide sequence: TGTGCCAGCAGCTCGGACAGGGGCTACGAGCAGTACTTC.

The rearrangement links TRBV6-5 to TRBJ2-3; 13 positions match TRBD2. V lost 5 bases and J lost 15; bases outside the gene matches: 11. CDR3 length: 14 residues. In germline, CDR1 is MNHEY, CDR2 SVGAGI. The CDR3 protein is CASSERRTSGGSYF. The CDR3 DNA follows: TGTGCCAGCAGTGAACGTAGGACTAGCGGGGGTTCCTATTTT.

This CDR3 reads CASSPSLANTEAFF. The CDR3 nucleotides read TGTGCCAGCAGCCCCTCCCTCGCGAACACTGAAGCTTTCTTT. The gene calls are TRBV7-3 and TRBJ1-1, with D uncertain. Germline values: CDR1 SGHTA, CDR2 FQGTGA. The CDR3 has 14 residues. Trimming removed 5 bases from V and 1 base from J, with 11 bases in between.

This clone occurred once. The gene calls are TRBV5-1 and TRBJ1-4, with D perhaps TRBD1 (5 bases). CDR3 length: 14 residues. Per the germline V gene, CDR1 is SGHRS and CDR2 is YFSETQ. V gave up 7 bases and J gave up 1 base, with 11 bases separating them. In DNA, the CDR3 is TGCGCCAGCCATGTCGGGGGAACTAATGAAAAACTGTTTTTT. Encoded protein: CASHVGGTNEKLFF.

This clone appeared a single time. The chain couples TRBV29-1 to TRBJ1-2; D is uncertain. From germline, CDR1 is SQVTM and CDR2 ANQGSEA. CDR3 length equals 12 residues. V was pared by 2 bases and J by 2 bases, with 6 bases between. CDR3 bases: TGCAGCGTTGAATTAAACAACTATGGCTACACCTTC. Amino acid sequence: CSVELNNYGYTF.